The T cell receptor beta chain under discussion was sequenced for a study of control samples from healthy donors and cancer patients. The repertoire was sequenced with immunoSEQ multiplex PCR; TCRdb's copy has only in-frame clones and lacks some. The data show approximately 170,000 clones, roughly 89% seen once. The CDR3 length is 14 residues. V was trimmed by 6 bases and J by 1 base, leaving 9 bases between them. Germline V CDR1 and CDR2: SNHLY, FYNNEI. Sequencing was performed on blood. This sequence originates from a woman in her 30s in good health. The chain combines TRBV2 with TRBJ1-4; the D is unclear. CDR3 region: CASSPTLTNEKLFF. The CDR3 nucleotides read TGTGCCAGCAGCCCGACACTAACTAATGAAAAACTGTTTTTT.